The source of this TCR beta chain is a study of T cells in Graves' hyperthyroidism and ophthalmopathy. Study-wide findings and caveats: Model output signaled ophthalmopathy a median roughly 6.1 months ahead of onset.

Unmatched junction bases numbered 7, after V lost 5 bases and J lost 2 bases. Germline V gene data show CDR1 as MNHNS and CDR2 as SASEGT. The CDR3 loop spans 15 amino acids. RNA transcripts provided the source from which TCR beta CDR3 regions were amplified. An initial round of RT-PCR targeting the TCR CDR3 relied on the HTBI primer set. TCRdb called the multiplex PCR reads again in MiXCR, with one record for every CDR3 protein. The sample consists of about 590,000 distinct CDR3 sequences, 15% to 19% of them appearing once. This clonotype appeared once. Its antigen is still unknown. This receptor was identified in a woman in her thirties with Graves' hyperthyroidism. V and J are TRBV6-1 and TRBJ2-7, with 9 bases identical to TRBD2. The sequencing input was blood. CDR3: CASSPSGTTPYEQYF. CDR3 sequence (DNA): TGTGCCAGCAGTCCTAGCGGGACGACCCCCTACGAGCAGTACTTC.